Listed below are T cell receptor beta chains from one sample, sequenced in a study of follicular helper T cells after annual influenza vaccination. TCRdb's copy holds only in-frame clones and misses some; the assay was immunoSEQ multiplex PCR. The sample holds over a thousand clones; around 78% are singletons and the top ten take more than 2%. The sample in question was CXCR5+ CD38+ circulating T follicular helper cells from blood, obtained on the day of influenza vaccination. The receptor source for this set is an adult who received the influenza vaccine. The CDR3 runs from the conserved cysteine through the conserved F or W. A D gene is named only where the DNA matches it firmly. Clone sizes are given selectively: once, few, many, or a class where the clone is expanded.

CDR3 protein	CDR3 DNA	clone size	V gene	D gene	J gene
CASTDRQGDQPQHF	TGTGCCAGCACCGATCGCCAGGGGGATCAGCCCCAGCATTTT	NA	TRBV5-8	TRBD1	TRBJ1-5
CASSREAGNSNQPQHF	TGTGCCAGCAGCCGGGAAGCGGGGAATAGCAATCAGCCCCAGCATTTT	few	TRBV4-2	NA	TRBJ1-5
CASSSSSAAETQYF	TGTGCCAGCAGCTCGTCTAGCGCGGCTGAGACCCAGTACTTC	NA	TRBV5-5	NA	TRBJ2-5
CASSQDGTSMSYEQYF	TGCGCCAGCAGCCAAGACGGTACTAGCATGTCCTACGAGCAGTACTTC	NA	TRBV4-1	NA	TRBJ2-7
CASSSPGLAGPGELFF	TGTGCCAGCAGCTCTCCCGGACTAGCGGGGCCCGGGGAGCTGTTTTTT	NA	TRBV7-8	TRBD2	TRBJ2-2
CASSLGMRGYGYTF	TGTGCCAGCAGTTTGGGGATGAGGGGATATGGCTACACCTTC	NA	TRBV28	NA	TRBJ1-2
CACEALSEKLFF	TGTGCCTGCGAAGCTCTCTCGGAAAAACTGTTTTTT	NA	TRBV30	NA	TRBJ1-4
CASSTWAGEQYF	TGTGCCAGCAGCACCTGGGCCGGCGAGCAGTACTTC	NA	TRBV13	NA	TRBJ2-7
CASSPRLAGSTDTQYF	TGTGCCAGCTCACCAAGGCTAGCGGGCAGCACAGATACGCAGTATTTT	NA	TRBV18	TRBD2	TRBJ2-3
CASSPGDSSYNEQFF	TGTGCCAGCTCACCAGGGGACAGCTCCTACAATGAGCAGTTCTTC	NA	TRBV18	TRBD1	TRBJ2-1
CASSSDRSSQPQHF	TGTGCCAGCTCATCCGACAGGAGTAGTCAGCCCCAGCATTTT	NA	TRBV18	NA	TRBJ1-5
CASSQGAPQGAGNEQYF	TGCGCCAGCAGCCAAGGAGCCCCTCAGGGGGCCGGGAACGAGCAGTACTTC	NA	TRBV4-1	TRBD1	TRBJ2-7
CASSLQGANGQPQHF	TGTGCCAGCAGCCTACAGGGGGCGAACGGTCAGCCCCAGCATTTT	NA	TRBV2	TRBD1	TRBJ1-5
CASSDRDPGNTGELFF	TGTGCCAGCTCAGACCGGGACCCTGGAAACACCGGGGAGCTGTTTTTT	NA	TRBV18	NA	TRBJ2-2
CASSPGQENIQYF	TGTGCCAGCAGTCCCGGACAGGAAAACATTCAGTACTTC	NA	TRBV28	TRBD1	TRBJ2-4
CASSYSRRSNQPQHF	TGTGCCAGCAGTTACTCCCGGCGGTCCAATCAGCCCCAGCATTTT	once	TRBV6-5	NA	TRBJ1-5
CASRTKILNREKLFF	TGTGCCAGCAGGACCAAGATCCTGAACAGGGAAAAACTGTTTTTT	NA	TRBV7-6	NA	TRBJ1-4
CAISEFLEEEETQYF	TGTGCCATCAGTGAGTTCCTGGAGGAAGAAGAGACCCAGTACTTC	NA	TRBV10-3	NA	TRBJ2-5
CSVDGNTEAFF	TGCAGCGTTGACGGGAACACTGAAGCTTTCTTT	NA	TRBV29-1	NA	TRBJ1-1
CASIGGGWNTGELFF	TGTGCCAGTATTGGAGGGGGTTGGAACACCGGGGAGCTGTTTTTT	NA	TRBV19	NA	TRBJ2-2
CATTVDSGNTIYF	TGTGCCACCACGGTAGACTCTGGAAACACCATATATTTT	NA	TRBV28	NA	TRBJ1-3
CAISESGTSGNTIYF	TGTGCCATCAGTGAGTCGGGGACCTCTGGAAACACCATATATTTT	NA	TRBV10-3	NA	TRBJ1-3
CASASFAARTTDTQYF	TGTGCCAGCGCGAGTTTTGCTGCGCGGACCACAGATACGCAGTATTTT	once	TRBV28	NA	TRBJ2-3
CASSQVPGRINYGYTF	TGTGCCAGCAGCCAAGTCCCGGGACGGATTAACTATGGCTACACCTTC	NA	TRBV14	NA	TRBJ1-2
CAWGHQQETQYF	TGTGCCTGGGGGCACCAACAAGAGACCCAGTACTTC	NA	TRBV30	NA	TRBJ2-5
CASSRETSAQSGEQFF	TGTGCCAGCAGCCGGGAGACTAGCGCGCAATCTGGTGAGCAGTTCTTC	NA	TRBV4-2	TRBD2	TRBJ2-1
CASGRDTYGYTF	TGTGCTAGTGGAAGGGACACCTATGGCTACACCTTC	NA	TRBV12-5	NA	TRBJ1-2
CASSLGGRGTEAFF	TGTGCCAGCAGTTTGGGGGGCAGGGGGACTGAAGCTTTCTTT	NA	TRBV28	TRBD1	TRBJ1-1
CASSLDPSGGGYTF	TGTGCCAGCAGCTTAGATCCTTCAGGGGGTGGCTACACCTTC	NA	TRBV7-2	TRBD1	TRBJ1-2
CASSLLGPKDEQYF	TGTGCCAGCAGCTTACTTGGGCCCAAGGACGAGCAGTACTTC	few	TRBV7-9	NA	TRBJ2-7
CASSLGGGEKLFF	TGTGCCAGCAGCTTGGGGGGCGGGGAAAAACTGTTTTTT	NA	TRBV7-2	NA	TRBJ1-4
CASSTSGAVGGNTIYF	TGTGCCAGCAGCACCTCAGGGGCAGTTGGAGGAAACACCATATATTTT	NA	TRBV7-2	NA	TRBJ1-3
CASSPGDNGYTF	TGTGCCAGCAGTCCAGGGGATAATGGCTACACCTTC	NA	TRBV28	NA	TRBJ1-2
CASSLETRKKNIQYF	TGCGCCAGCAGCTTGGAAACCAGGAAAAAAAACATTCAGTACTTC	NA	TRBV5-1	NA	TRBJ2-4
CASSLDRVGNSPLHF	TGTGCCAGCAGCTTAGACAGGGTGGGTAATTCACCCCTCCACTTT	NA	TRBV7-8	NA	TRBJ1-6
CASSPGQEHSPLHF	TGTGCCAGCAGCCCGGGACAGGAGCATTCACCCCTCCACTTT	NA	TRBV5-8	TRBD1	TRBJ1-6
CASSQRLAGSNEQFF	TGTGCCAGCAGCCAGCGGCTAGCCGGCAGCAATGAGCAGTTCTTC	NA	TRBV14	NA	TRBJ2-1
CSALTGGGNQPQHF	TGCAGCGCCTTAACAGGGGGTGGCAATCAGCCCCAGCATTTT	NA	TRBV29-1	TRBD1	TRBJ1-5
CASSPTSYTGELFF	TGTGCCAGCAGCCCAACTAGCTACACCGGGGAGCTGTTTTTT	NA	TRBV6-1	NA	TRBJ2-2
CASSLAFDTQYF	TGCGCCAGCAGCTTGGCCTTCGATACGCAGTATTTT	NA	TRBV5-1	NA	TRBJ2-3
CASKGGSWTGELFF	TGTGCCAGTAAGGGGGGCAGTTGGACCGGGGAGCTGTTTTTT	few	TRBV19	NA	TRBJ2-2
CASSRLYEQYF	TGTGCCAGCAGCCGCCTTTACGAGCAGTACTTC	few	TRBV5-6	NA	TRBJ2-7
CASSLDGTGVGYTF	TGTGCCAGCAGCTTAGACGGGACAGGGGTAGGCTACACCTTC	NA	TRBV7-2	TRBD1	TRBJ1-2
CASSDTIRTEAFF	TGTGCCAGCAGTGACACAATTCGCACTGAAGCTTTCTTT	once	TRBV21-1	NA	TRBJ1-1
CASSVRGPTDTQYF	TGTGCCAGCAGCGTCCGAGGGCCGACAGATACGCAGTATTTT	NA	TRBV7-2	NA	TRBJ2-3
CASSPGQGRYGYTF	TGTGCCAGCAGCCCGGGACAGGGTCGGTATGGCTACACCTTC	NA	TRBV7-9	TRBD1	TRBJ1-2
CASSRAGTGYEQYF	TGTGCCAGCAGTCGAGCCGGGACAGGCTACGAGCAGTACTTC	few	TRBV28	TRBD1	TRBJ2-7
CASSRWTGYEQYF	TGCGCCAGCAGTCGATGGACAGGCTACGAGCAGTACTTC	few	TRBV5-1	TRBD1	TRBJ2-7
CASSGFGDSYNEQFF	TGTGCCAGCAGTGGTTTCGGGGACTCCTACAATGAGCAGTTCTTC	NA	TRBV2	NA	TRBJ2-1